A selection of T cell receptor beta chains follows, all from one sample in a study of cytomegalovirus exposure and HLA in healthy donors. Profiled with immunoSEQ multiplex PCR; TCRdb holds only in-frame clones, not every one. Of 100,000 or so clones in the sample, about an eighth were seen once. Sequencing was done on a sample of PBMCs. These receptors came from a man aged 40-55 years in good health and CMV-seropositive. The CDR3 runs from the conserved cysteine through the conserved F or W. D genes are given only for firm matches. Size values are once, few and many counts, or a class for expanded clones, and some rows have none.

d_call clone_size cdr3_length j_call v_call cdr3_aa cdr3_nt
. . 14 TRBJ2-1 TRBV2 CASNPTGPLNEQFF TGTGCCAGCAACCCGACAGGTCCGCTCAATGAGCAGTTCTTC
. . 15 TRBJ2-3 TRBV7-9 CASSLAGRDADTQYF TGTGCCAGCAGCTTAGCGGGCAGGGATGCAGATACGCAGTATTTT
. few 13 TRBJ2-1 TRBV11-2 CASSFIPEGKEFF TGTGCCAGCAGCTTTATCCCCGAGGGTAAGGAGTTCTTC
TRBD2 few 15 TRBJ2-5 TRBV6-5 CASSRGLAGSKTQYF TGTGCCAGCAGCCGAGGACTAGCAGGGTCGAAGACCCAGTACTTC
TRBD2 . 16 TRBJ2-1 TRBV5-6 CASSLERGTLDNEQFF TGTGCCAGCAGCTTGGAGCGGGGCACGTTGGACAATGAGCAGTTCTTC
TRBD1 . 17 TRBJ2-2 TRBV11-2 CASSLGRGITNTGELFF TGTGCCAGCAGCTTGGGCAGGGGGATCACGAACACCGGGGAGCTGTTTTTT
. few 13 TRBJ2-5 TRBV19 CASRGGARETQYF TGTGCCAGTAGGGGAGGAGCGCGGGAGACCCAGTACTTC
TRBD1 few 18 TRBJ1-5 TRBV7-2 CASSPGTGSGLRDQPQHF TGTGCCAGCAGCCCCGGGACAGGGTCAGGTTTGAGGGATCAGCCCCAGCATTTT
. . 12 TRBJ1-2 TRBV9 CASSLSNYGYTF TGTGCCAGCAGCCTCTCTAACTATGGCTACACCTTC
. . 14 TRBJ2-3 TRBV7-3 CASSFGVGTDTQYF TGTGCCAGCAGCTTCGGGGTGGGCACAGATACGCAGTATTTT
. . 14 TRBJ1-4 TRBV6-5 CASSYSPTGQKLFF TGTGCCAGCAGTTACTCCCCGACAGGCCAAAAACTGTTTTTT
. few 15 TRBJ1-2 TRBV7-2 CASSSSSGQFYGYTF TGTGCCAGCAGCTCCTCCTCAGGGCAGTTCTATGGCTACACCTTC
. few 14 TRBJ2-7 TRBV11-2 CASSLDRGNYEQYF TGTGCCAGCAGCTTAGATCGAGGTAACTACGAGCAGTACTTC
TRBD1 . 15 TRBJ1-1 TRBV28 CASSSPTGRNTEAFF TGTGCCAGCAGTTCCCCGACAGGGAGGAACACTGAAGCTTTCTTT